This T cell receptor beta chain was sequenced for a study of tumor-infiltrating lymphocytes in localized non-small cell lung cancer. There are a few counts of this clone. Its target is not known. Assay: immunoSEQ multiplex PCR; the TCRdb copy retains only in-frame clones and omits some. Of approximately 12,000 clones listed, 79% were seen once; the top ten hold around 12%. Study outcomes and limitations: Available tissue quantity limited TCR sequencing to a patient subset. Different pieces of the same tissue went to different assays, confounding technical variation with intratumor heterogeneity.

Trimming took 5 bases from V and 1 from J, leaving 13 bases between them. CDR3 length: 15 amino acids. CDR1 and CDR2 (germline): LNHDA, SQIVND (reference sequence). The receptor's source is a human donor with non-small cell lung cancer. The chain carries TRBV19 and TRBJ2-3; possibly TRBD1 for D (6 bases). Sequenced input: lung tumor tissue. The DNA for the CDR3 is TGTGCCAGTAGTCAGGGGTTTGGGGGCACAGATACGCAGTATTTT. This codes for CASSQGFGGTDTQYF.